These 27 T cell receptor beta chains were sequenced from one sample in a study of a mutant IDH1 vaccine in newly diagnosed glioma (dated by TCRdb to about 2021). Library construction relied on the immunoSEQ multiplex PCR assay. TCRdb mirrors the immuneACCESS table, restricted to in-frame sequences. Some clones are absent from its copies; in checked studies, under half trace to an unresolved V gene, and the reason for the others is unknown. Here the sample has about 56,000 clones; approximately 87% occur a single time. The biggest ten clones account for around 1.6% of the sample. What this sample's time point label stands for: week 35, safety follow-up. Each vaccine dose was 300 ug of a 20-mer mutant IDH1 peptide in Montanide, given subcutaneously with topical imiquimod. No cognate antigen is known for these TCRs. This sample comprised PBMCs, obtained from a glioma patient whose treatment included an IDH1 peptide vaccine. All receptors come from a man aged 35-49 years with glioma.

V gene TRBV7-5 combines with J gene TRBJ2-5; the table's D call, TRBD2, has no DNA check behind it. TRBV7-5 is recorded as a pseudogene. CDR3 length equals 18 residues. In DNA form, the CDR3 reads TGTGTCAGAAGCTTAAGGGGACTAGCGGGAGACCCGAGAGAGACCCAGTACTTC. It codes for CVRSLRGLAGDPRETQYF.

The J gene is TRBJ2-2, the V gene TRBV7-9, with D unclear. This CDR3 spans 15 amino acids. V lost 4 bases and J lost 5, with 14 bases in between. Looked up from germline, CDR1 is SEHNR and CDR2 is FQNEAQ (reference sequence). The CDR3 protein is CASSSRPDGTGELFF. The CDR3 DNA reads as TGTGCCAGCAGCTCTCGGCCCGACGGGACCGGGGAGCTGTTTTTT.

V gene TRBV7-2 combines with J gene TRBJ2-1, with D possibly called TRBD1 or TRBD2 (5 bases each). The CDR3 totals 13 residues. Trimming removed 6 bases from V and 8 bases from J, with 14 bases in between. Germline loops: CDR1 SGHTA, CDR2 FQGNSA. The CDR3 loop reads CASRYPGRDEQFF. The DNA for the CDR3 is TGTGCCAGCAGATATCCGGGACGCGATGAGCAGTTCTTC. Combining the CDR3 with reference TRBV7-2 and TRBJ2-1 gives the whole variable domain GAGVSQSPSNKVTEKGKDVELRCDPISGHTALYWYRQSLGQGLEFLIYFQGNSAPDKSGLPSDRFSAERTGGSVSTLTIQRTQQEDSAVYLCASRYPGRDEQFFGPGTRLTVL.

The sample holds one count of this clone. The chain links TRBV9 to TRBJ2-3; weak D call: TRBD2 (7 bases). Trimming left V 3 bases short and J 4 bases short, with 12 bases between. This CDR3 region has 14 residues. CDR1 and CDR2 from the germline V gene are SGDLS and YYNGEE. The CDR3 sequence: CASSGWGGPDTQYF. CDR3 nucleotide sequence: TGTGCCAGCAGCGGCTGGGGGGGCCCAGATACGCAGTATTTT.

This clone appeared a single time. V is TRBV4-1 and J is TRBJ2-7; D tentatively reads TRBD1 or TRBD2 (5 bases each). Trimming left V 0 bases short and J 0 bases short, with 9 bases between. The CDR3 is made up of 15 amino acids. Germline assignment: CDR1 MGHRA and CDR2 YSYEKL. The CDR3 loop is CASSQDKGTSYEQYF. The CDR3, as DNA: TGCGCCAGCAGCCAAGATAAGGGGACCTCCTACGAGCAGTACTTC.

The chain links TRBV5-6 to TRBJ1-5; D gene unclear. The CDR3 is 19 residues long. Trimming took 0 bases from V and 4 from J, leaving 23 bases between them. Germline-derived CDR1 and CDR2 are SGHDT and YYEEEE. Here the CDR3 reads CASSLGPFSVRQDNQPQHF. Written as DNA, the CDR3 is TGTGCCAGCAGCTTGGGCCCTTTCTCGGTCCGGCAGGATAATCAGCCCCAGCATTTT.

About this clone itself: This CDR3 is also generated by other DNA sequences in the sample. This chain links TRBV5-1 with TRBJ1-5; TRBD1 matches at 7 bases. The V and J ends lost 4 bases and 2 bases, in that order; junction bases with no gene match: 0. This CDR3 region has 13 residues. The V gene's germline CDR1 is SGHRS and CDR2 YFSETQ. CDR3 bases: TGCGCCAGCAGCCAGGGGGGCAATCAGCCCCAGCATTTT. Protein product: CASSQGGNQPQHF.

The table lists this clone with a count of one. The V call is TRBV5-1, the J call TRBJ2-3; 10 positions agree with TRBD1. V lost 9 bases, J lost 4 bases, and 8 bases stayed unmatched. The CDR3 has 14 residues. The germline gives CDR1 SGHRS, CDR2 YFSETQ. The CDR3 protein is CATTETGGSDTQYF. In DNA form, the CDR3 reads TGCGCCACCACCGAGACAGGGGGCTCAGATACGCAGTATTTT.

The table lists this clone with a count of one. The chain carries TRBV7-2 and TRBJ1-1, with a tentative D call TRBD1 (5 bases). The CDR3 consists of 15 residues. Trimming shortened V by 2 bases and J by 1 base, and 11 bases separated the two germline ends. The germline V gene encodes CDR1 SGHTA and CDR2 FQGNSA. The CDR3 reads CASSLSPQGNTEAFF. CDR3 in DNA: TGTGCCAGCAGCTTATCCCCGCAGGGGAACACTGAAGCTTTCTTT.

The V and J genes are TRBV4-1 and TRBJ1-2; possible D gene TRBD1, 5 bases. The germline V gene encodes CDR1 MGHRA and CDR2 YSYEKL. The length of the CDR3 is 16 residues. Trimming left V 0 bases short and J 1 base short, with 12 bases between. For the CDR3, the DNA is TGCGCCAGCAGCCAAGATGGAGACAGAAGTAACTATGGCTACACCTTC. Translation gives CASSQDGDRSNYGYTF.

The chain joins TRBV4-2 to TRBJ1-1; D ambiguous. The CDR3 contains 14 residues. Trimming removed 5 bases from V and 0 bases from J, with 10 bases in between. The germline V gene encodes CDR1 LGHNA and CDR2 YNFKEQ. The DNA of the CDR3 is TGTGCCAGCAGCGAACCCCAGGTGAACACTGAAGCTTTCTTT. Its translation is CASSEPQVNTEAFF.

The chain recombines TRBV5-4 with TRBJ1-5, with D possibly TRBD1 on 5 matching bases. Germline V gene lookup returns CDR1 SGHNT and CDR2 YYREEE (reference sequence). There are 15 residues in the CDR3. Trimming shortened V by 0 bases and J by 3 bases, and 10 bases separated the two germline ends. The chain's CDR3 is CASSLGGRFNQPQHF. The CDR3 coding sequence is TGTGCCAGCAGCTTGGGGGGGAGATTCAATCAGCCCCAGCATTTT.

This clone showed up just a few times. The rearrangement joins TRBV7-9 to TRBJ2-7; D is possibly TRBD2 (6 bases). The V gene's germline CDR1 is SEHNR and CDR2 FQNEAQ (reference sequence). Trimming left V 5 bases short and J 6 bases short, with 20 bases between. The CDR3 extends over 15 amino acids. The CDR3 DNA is TGTGCCAGCAGCCTGGCGGGACGACCCTTCCTCGAGCAGTACTTC. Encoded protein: CASSLAGRPFLEQYF.

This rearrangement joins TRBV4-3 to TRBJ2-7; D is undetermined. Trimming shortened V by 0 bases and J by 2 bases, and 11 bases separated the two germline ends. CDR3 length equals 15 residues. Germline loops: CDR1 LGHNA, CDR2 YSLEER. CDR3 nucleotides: TGCGCCAGCAGCCAAGATAGGAGCGCTGCCTACGAGCAGTACTTC. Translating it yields CASSQDRSAAYEQYF.

The CDR3 sequence: CASSVGFNEKLFF. CDR3 DNA: TGTGCCAGCAGCGTCGGTTTCAATGAAAAACTGTTTTTT. V usage is TRBV9 and J usage is TRBJ1-4; the D is unclear. The CDR3 has 13 amino acids. V was clipped by 2 bases and J by 5 bases, with 7 bases between them. Germline lookup yields CDR1 SGDLS and CDR2 YYNGEE.

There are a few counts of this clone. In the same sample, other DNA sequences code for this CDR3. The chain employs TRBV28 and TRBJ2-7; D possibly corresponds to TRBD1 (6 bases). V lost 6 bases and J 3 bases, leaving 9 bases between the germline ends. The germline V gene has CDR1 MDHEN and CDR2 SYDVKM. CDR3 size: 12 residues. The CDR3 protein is CASRKTGYEQYF. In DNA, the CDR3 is TGTGCCAGCAGAAAGACAGGCTACGAGCAGTACTTC.

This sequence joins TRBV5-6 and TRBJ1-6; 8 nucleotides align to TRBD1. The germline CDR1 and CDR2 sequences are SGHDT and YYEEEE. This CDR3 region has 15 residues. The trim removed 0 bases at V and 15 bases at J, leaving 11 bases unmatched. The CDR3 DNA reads TGTGCCAGCAGCTTGGCGGGGACAGGTCCCAACGTCCTCCACTTT. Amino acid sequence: CASSLAGTGPNVLHF.

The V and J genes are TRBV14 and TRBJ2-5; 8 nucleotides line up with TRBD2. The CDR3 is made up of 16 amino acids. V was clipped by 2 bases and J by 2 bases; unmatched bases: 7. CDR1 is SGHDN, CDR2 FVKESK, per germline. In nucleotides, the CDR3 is TGTGCCAGCAGCCAAAGGTCTAGCGGGCTACAAGAGACCCAGTACTTC. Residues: CASSQRSSGLQETQYF. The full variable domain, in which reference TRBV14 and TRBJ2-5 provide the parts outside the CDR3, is EAGVTQFPSHSVIEKGQTVTLRCDPISGHDNLYWYRRVMGKEIKFLLHFVKESKQDESGMPNNRFLAERTGGTYSTLKVQPAELEDSGVYFCASSQRSSGLQETQYFGPGTRLLVL.

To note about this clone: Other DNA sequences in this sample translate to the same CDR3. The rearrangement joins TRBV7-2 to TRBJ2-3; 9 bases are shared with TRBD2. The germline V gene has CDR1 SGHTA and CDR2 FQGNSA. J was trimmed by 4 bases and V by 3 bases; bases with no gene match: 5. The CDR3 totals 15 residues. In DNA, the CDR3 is TGTGCCAGCAGCTTGGGAGCGGGAGGTCCAGATACGCAGTATTTT. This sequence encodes CASSLGAGGPDTQYF.

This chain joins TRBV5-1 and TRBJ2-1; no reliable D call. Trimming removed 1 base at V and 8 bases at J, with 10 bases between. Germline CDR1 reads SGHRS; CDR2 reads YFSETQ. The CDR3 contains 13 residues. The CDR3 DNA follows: TGCGCCAGCAGCTTGCCCAGCTTGGATGAGCAGTTCTTC. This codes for CASSLPSLDEQFF.

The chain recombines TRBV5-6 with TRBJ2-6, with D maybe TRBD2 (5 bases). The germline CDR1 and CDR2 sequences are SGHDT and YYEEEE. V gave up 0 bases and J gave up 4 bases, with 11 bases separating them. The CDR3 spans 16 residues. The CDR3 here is CASSLVPGVGANVLTF. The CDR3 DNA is TGTGCCAGCAGCTTGGTACCCGGGGTCGGGGCCAACGTCCTGACTTTC.

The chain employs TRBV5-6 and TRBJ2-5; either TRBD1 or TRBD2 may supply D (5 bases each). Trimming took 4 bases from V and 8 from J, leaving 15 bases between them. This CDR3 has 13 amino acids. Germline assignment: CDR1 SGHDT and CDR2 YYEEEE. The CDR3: CASSLWDVETQYF. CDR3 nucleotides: TGTGCCAGCAGCCTCTGGGACGTAGAAACCCAGTACTTC.

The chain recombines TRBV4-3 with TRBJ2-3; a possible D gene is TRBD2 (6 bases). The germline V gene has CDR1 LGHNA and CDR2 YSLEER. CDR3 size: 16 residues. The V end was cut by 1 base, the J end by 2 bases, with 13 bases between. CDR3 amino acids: CASSQGNSGLTDTQYF. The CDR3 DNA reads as TGCGCCAGCAGCCAAGGAAATAGCGGCCTCACAGATACGCAGTATTTT.

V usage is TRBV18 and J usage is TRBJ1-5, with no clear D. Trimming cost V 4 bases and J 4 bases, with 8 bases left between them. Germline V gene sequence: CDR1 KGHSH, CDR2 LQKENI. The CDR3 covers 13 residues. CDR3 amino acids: CASSLTDNQPQHF. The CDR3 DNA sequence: TGTGCCAGCTCACTTACAGATAATCAGCCCCAGCATTTT.

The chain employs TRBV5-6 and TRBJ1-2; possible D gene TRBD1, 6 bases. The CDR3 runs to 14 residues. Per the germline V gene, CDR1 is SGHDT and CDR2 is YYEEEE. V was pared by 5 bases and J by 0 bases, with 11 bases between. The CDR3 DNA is TGTGCCAGCAGTTTAGGGGGGGCTAACTATGGCTACACCTTC. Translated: CASSLGGANYGYTF.

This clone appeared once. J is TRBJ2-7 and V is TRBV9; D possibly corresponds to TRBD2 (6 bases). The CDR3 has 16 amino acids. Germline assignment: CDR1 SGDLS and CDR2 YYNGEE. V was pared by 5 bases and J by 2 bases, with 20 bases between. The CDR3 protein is CASSPLWVAEPYEQYF. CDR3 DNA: TGTGCCAGCAGTCCTCTCTGGGTAGCGGAGCCCTACGAGCAGTACTTC. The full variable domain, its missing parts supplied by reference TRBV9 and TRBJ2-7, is DSGVTQTPKHLITATGQRVTLRCSPRSGDLSVYWYQQSLDQGLQFLIQYYNGEERAKGNILERFSAQQFPDLHSELNLSSLELGDSALYFCASSPLWVAEPYEQYFGPGTRLTVT.

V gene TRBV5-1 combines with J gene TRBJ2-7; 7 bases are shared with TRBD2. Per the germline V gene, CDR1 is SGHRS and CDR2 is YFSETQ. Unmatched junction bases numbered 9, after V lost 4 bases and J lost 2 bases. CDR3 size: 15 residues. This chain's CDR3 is CASSAAGTTTYEQYF. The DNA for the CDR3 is TGCGCCAGCAGCGCAGCTGGGACTACTACCTACGAGCAGTACTTC.